This T cell receptor (beta chain) was sequenced for a study of blood T cells in healthy people across ages. The sample holds a few counts of this clonotype. Sample-barcoded 5' priming and a J-beta primer mix drove a second PCR of roughly 7 to 11 cycles. Each CDR3 protein gets one entry after TCRdb re-called the 5' RACE reads with MiXCR. The sample shows hundreds of thousands of distinct CDR3 sequences, approximately 53% of them seen only once. This TCR was sampled from a man at least 80 years old in good health. The sequenced material came from blood.

The CDR3 region has the DNA TGTGCCAGCAGCTTACTCGGGAGCGGGGCCTACAATGAGCAGTTCTTC. This encodes CASSLLGSGAYNEQFF. The rearrangement joins TRBV7-3 to TRBJ2-1; 7 nucleotides line up with TRBD2. The CDR3 is 16 amino acids. Per germline, CDR1 SGHTA and CDR2 FQGTGA. V shed 2 bases and J 2 bases; nucleotides not matched to a gene: 6. Filled out from reference TRBV7-3 and TRBJ2-1, the complete variable domain reads GAGVSQTPSNKVTEKGKYVELRCDPISGHTALYWYRQSLGQGPEFLIYFQGTGAADDSGLPNDRFFAVRPEGSVSTLKIQRTERGDSAVYLCASSLLGSGAYNEQFFGPGTRLTVL.